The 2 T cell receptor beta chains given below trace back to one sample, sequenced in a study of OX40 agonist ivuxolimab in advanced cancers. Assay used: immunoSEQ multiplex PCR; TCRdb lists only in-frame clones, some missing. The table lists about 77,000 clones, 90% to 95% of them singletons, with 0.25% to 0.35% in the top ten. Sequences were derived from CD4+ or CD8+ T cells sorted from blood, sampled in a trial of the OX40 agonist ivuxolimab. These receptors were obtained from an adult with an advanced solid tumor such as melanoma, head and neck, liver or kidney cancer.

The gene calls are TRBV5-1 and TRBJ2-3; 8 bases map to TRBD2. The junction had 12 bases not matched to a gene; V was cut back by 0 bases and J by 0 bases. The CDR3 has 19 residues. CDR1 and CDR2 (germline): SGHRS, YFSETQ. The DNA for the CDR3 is TGCGCCAGCAGCTTGGCCCGAGGAAGCGGGGGTATAAGCACAGATACGCAGTATTTT. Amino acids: CASSLARGSGGISTDTQYF.

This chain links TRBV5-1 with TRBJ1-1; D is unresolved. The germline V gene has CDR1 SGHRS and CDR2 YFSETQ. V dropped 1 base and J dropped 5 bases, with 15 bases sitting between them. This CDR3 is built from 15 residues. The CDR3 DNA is TGCGCCAGCAGCTTGCATATGACCGGGAAGACTGAAGCTTTCTTT. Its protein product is CASSLHMTGKTEAFF. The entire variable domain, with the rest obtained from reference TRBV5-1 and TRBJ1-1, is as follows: KAGVTQTPRYLIKTRGQQVTLSCSPISGHRSVSWYQQTPGQGLQFLFEYFSETQRNKGNFPGRFSGRQFSNSRSEMNVSTLELGDSALYLCASSLHMTGKTEAFFGQGTRLTVV.